This T cell receptor beta chain originates from a study of OX40 agonist ivuxolimab in advanced cancers. Study-wide results and limits: No antigen was identified for the clonally expanded peripheral T cells. Low normalized T-cell clonal expansion also characterized some of the nonresponders.

Germline CDR1 and CDR2: GTSNPN and SVGIG (reference sequence). CDR3 length: 14 amino acids. V was pared by 2 bases and J by 4 bases, with 12 bases between. Method: immunoSEQ multiplex PCR; TCRdb's copy keeps in-frame clones and lacks some. The table has about 89,000 clones, about 88% seen once. About this clone itself: Its antigen is undetermined.

The material sequenced was CD4+ or CD8+ T cells sorted from blood, taken in a trial of the OX40 agonist ivuxolimab. V and J are TRBV30 and TRBJ1-5, with D unclear. The receptor was isolated from an adult with an advanced solid tumor such as melanoma, head and neck, liver or kidney cancer. The CDR3 is CAWSPTRLNQPQHF. CDR3 DNA: TGTGCCTGGAGTCCTACCCGACTTAATCAGCCCCAGCATTTT.